Reported below is one T cell receptor beta chain. The antigen this receptor binds is unknown. No qualities accompany the bases; no much larger clone lies one base away. What this sample's treatment or condition label stands for: around 19 received Ad26.COV2.S at low or high dose, single or two shots; about 5 received placebo; per-sample allocation not given. For vaccine and placebo recipients, repertoires were sequenced using samples collected on day 63 after the first injection. Between 29 July and 7 August 2020, Cohort 1b enrolled fewer than 30 adults aged 18-55 years at one site in Boston, USA. Ad26.COV2.S was a replication-incompetent adenovirus type 26 vector that expressed a prefusion-stabilized SARS-CoV-2 spike protein derived from the original Wuhan strain. The immunoSEQ Assay was the method used to sequence TCRbeta CDR3 regions. After extraction, genomic DNA underwent amplification by bias-controlled multiplex PCR, followed by high-throughput sequencing. On the study's bioinformatics: Collapsing and filtering of sequences were performed to quantify the absolute abundance of each unique TCRbeta CDR3 region. T cell fraction was estimated by normalizing TCRbeta template counts to usable DNA, which was measured by amplifying reference genes present in all nucleated cells. Repertoire TCRs were annotated as SARS-CoV-2-specific when V gene, CDR3 amino acid sequence and J gene were exactly matched to a known reactive TCR set. The reference SARS-CoV-2 TCR set came from MIRA and was filtered for enrichment in COVID-19-positive ImmuneCODE repertoires, removing public or cross-reactive TCRs. Using the MIRA antigens, annotated TCRs were further analysed by specific ORF or by position within an ORF. Breadth was defined as the number of annotated unique rearrangements divided by the total number of unique productive rearrangements, and depth was defined as the summed frequency of the annotated unique rearrangements. Two-sided Wilcoxon rank-sum tests were applied when comparing TCR breadth between groups. TCRdb stores this immuneACCESS table with in-frame sequences only. Part of the clones is absent; in the studies checked, under half of the shortfall reflects unresolved V genes, and no reason is known for the rest. The DNA gave D and trimming, while V, J and clone size come from that table. For this sample the table gives about 480,000 clones, of which 87% were detected only once. Roughly 13% of the sample goes to the ten largest clones.

These data originate in a study of Ad26.COV2.S vaccination and SARS-CoV-2 variants (dated by TCRdb to about 2021). About the study as a whole: Vaccine-arm donors were drawn from COV1001, a multicentre, randomized, double-blind, placebo-controlled phase I-IIa trial of Ad26.COV2.S in healthy adults. Ad26.COV2.S was administered intramuscularly at a dose of 5x10^10 or 1x10^11 viral particles, either as one shot or as two shots given 56 days apart. Blinding of investigators to trial group allocation was maintained during experiments and outcome assessment. TCRbeta repertoire sequencing served as the tool for gauging how specific and how broad the SARS-CoV-2-reactive T cell receptors were following Ad26.COV2.S vaccination. Trial participants were randomized into five groups of five, in which low-dose or high-dose Ad26.COV2.S was given once or twice, or placebo was given on both occasions. A total of 32 samples were included in the TCR-sequenced set, comprising roughly 19 Ad26.COV2.S vaccine recipients, 5 placebo recipients and 8 SARS-CoV-2 convalescent individuals.

The research as a whole found: After vaccination, spike-specific CD8+ and CD4+ T cell responses were reported to show substantial breadth. Comparing responses between vaccine doses or regimens was not something the study was powered to do. According to the authors, total T cell responses may have been underestimated by the TCR breadth and depth analyses. Non-spike TCR breadth was comparable between vaccine and placebo recipients, consistent with the vaccine containing only spike. Ad26.COV2.S recipients had higher spike-specific TCR breadth than placebo recipients (P = 0.0014).

This specimen consisted of peripheral blood, obtained in a trial of Ad26.COV2.S vaccine versus placebo. The TCR sequence derives from a person aged 18-60 years who received the Ad26.COV2.S COVID-19 vaccine or a placebo.

The nucleotide sequence is TGTGCCAGTAGTATATCCATAGGGACGACAGGGCCGGATGGCTACACCTTC. It translates as CASSISIGTTGPDGYTF. In this chain, TRBV19 is recombined with TRBJ1-2, with 7 junctional bases fitting TRBD1. The CDR3 sequence holds 17 residues, the cysteine and phenylalanine included. The entry retains the CDR3 DNA only, 51 bases that are in frame from base 1. The germline V gene (reference sequence) yields LNHDA for CDR1 and SQIVND for CDR2. Relative to germline, V is missing 2 bases and J is missing 6 bases, with 15 bases of the junction outside any gene match.